This T cell receptor beta chain appears in the sequencing data of a study of blood T cells in healthy people across ages. General observations from the study: TCR beta diversity per million T cells fell roughly linearly with age. Possibly, changes in expanded clonotypes were confounded because donor CMV status was unknown.

From germline, CDR1 is SGHVS and CDR2 FQNEAQ. The CDR3 extends over 17 amino acids. Peripheral blood samples of roughly 9.8 milliliters were drawn from each donor. Then a second PCR, running roughly 7 to 11 cycles, was carried out with a sample-barcoded 5' primer and a J-beta primer mix. Each of the cDNA molecules was tagged by a template-switch adaptor with 12 random nucleotides. TCRdb used MiXCR to reprocess the 5' RACE reads, holding one entry per CDR3 protein. The sample holds 550,000 to 800,000 distinct CDR3 sequences; around 21% are singletons and the top ten take approximately 3.7%. This clonotype was recorded a few times. Its specificity is unknown. Given a much more abundant clone one base away, this may be a read error.

The source is a man between 65 and 80 years old in good health. The sample consisted of blood. V usage is TRBV7-8 and J usage is TRBJ1-5; D ambiguous. CDR3 residues: CTSSSAPEGTGNQPQHF. The CDR3 DNA sequence: TGTACCAGCAGCTCCGCCCCGGAGGGAACGGGCAATCAGCCCCAGCATTTT. Looking up the rest from reference TRBV7-8 and TRBJ1-5 gives the full variable domain: GAGVSQSPRYKVAKRGQDVALRCDPISGHVSLFWYQQALGQGPEFLTYFQNEAQLDKSGLPSDRFFAERPEGSVSTLKIQRTQQEDSAVYLCTSSSAPEGTGNQPQHFGDGTRLSIL.